The clone carrying this TCR beta chain occurred many times. These data belong to a study of T cells in Graves' hyperthyroidism and ophthalmopathy. TCR beta CDR3 sequences were amplified from RNA transcripts. The HTBI set primed first-round TCR CDR3 RT-PCR. TCRdb reprocessed the multiplex PCR reads with MiXCR, giving one entry per CDR3 protein. The sample carries 300,000 to 450,000 distinct CDR3 sequences, roughly 13% recorded once. This TCR was recovered from a woman aged 60-75 years with Graves' hyperthyroidism. Sample: blood.

This chain's CDR3 is CASGSGNEQFF. Written as DNA, the CDR3 is TGTGCTAGTGGCTCCGGCAATGAGCAGTTCTTC. The gene calls are TRBV12-5 and TRBJ2-1, with D hard to call. Germline CDR1 and CDR2: LGHNT and FRNRAP. This CDR3 comprises 11 residues. V dropped 6 bases and J dropped 6 bases, with 6 bases sitting between them.